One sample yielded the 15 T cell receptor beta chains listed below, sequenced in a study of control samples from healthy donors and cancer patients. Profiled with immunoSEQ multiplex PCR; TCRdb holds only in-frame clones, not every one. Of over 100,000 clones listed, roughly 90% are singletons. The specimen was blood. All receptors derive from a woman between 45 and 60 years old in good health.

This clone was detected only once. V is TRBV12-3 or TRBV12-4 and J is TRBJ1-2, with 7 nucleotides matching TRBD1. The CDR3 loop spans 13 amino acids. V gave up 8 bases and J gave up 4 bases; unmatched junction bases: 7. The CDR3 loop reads CASGDRSFYGYTF. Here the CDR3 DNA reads TGTGCCAGCGGGGACAGAAGCTTCTATGGCTACACCTTC.

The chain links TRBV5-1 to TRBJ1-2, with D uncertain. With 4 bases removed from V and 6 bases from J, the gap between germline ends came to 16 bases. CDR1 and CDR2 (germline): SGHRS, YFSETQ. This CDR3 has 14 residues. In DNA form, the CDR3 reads TGCGCCAGCAGCCAGAACGTCGTCGGTGATGGCTACACCTTC. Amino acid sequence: CASSQNVVGDGYTF.

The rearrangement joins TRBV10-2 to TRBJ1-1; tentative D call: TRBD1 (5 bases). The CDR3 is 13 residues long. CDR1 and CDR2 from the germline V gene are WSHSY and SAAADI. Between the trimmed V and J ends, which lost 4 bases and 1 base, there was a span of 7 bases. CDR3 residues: CASSVGENTEAFF. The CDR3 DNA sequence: TGCGCCAGCAGTGTAGGGGAGAACACTGAAGCTTTCTTT.

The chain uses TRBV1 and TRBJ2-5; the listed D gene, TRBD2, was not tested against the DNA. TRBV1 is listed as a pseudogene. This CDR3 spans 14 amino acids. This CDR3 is CTSQDTVVQETQYF. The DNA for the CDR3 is TGCACCAGCCAAGATACGGTGGTGCAAGAGACCCAGTACTTC.

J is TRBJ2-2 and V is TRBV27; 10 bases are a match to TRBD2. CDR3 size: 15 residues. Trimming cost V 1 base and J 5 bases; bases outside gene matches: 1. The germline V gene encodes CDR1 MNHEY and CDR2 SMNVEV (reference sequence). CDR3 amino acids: CASSLLTSGTGELFF. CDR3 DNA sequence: TGTGCCAGCAGTTTATTGACTAGCGGGACCGGGGAGCTGTTTTTT.

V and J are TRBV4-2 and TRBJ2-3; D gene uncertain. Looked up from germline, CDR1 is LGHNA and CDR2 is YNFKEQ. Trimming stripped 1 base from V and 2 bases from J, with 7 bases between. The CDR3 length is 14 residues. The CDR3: CASSQALFTDTQYF. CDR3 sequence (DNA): TGTGCCAGCAGCCAAGCACTATTCACAGATACGCAGTATTTT.

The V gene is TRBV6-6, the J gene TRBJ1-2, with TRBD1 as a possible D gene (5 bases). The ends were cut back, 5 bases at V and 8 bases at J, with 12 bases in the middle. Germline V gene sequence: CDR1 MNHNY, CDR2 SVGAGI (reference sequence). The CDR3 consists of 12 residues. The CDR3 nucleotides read TGTGCCAGCAGTCCGCAGGGTGGCGGCTACACCTTC. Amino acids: CASSPQGGGYTF.

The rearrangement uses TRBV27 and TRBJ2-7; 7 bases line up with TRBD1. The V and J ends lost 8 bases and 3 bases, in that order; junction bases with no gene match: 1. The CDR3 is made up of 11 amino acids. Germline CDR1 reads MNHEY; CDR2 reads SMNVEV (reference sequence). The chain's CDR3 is CASPGGYEQYF. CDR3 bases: TGTGCCAGCCCAGGGGGCTACGAGCAGTACTTC.

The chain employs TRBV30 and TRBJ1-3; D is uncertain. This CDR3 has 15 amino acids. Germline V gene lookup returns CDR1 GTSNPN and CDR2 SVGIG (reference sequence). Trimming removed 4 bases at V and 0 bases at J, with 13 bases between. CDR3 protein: CAWKYWDYSGNTIYF. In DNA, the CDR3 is TGTGCCTGGAAGTATTGGGATTACTCTGGAAACACCATATATTTT.

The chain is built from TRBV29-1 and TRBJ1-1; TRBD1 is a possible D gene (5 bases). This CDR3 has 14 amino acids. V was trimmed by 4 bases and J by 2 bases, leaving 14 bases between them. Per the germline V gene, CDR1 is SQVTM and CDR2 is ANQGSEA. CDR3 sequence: CSVGSWTLNTEAFF. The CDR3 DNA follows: TGCAGCGTTGGATCTTGGACACTAAACACTGAAGCTTTCTTT.

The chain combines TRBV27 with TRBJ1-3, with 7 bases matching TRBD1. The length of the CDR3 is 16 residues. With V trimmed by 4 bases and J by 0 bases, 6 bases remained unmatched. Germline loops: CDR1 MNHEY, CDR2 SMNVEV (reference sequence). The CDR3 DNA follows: TGTGCCAGCAGTTACTGGGGACAGTTCTCTGGAAACACCATATATTTT. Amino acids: CASSYWGQFSGNTIYF.

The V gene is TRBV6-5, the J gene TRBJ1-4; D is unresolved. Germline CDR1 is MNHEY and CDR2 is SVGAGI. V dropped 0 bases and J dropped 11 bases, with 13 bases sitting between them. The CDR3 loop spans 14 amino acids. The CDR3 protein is CASSYSADGVKLFF. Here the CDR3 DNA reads TGTGCCAGCAGTTACTCCGCCGATGGAGTGAAACTGTTTTTT.

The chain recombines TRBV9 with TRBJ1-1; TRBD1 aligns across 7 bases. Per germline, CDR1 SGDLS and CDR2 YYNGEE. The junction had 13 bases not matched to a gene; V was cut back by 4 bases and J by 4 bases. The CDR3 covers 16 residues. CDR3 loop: CASSPNRPGGPTEAFF. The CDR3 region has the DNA TGTGCCAGCAGCCCTAACCGTCCAGGGGGACCCACTGAAGCTTTCTTT. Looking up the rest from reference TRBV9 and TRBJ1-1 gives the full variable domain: DSGVTQTPKHLITATGQRVTLRCSPRSGDLSVYWYQQSLDQGLQFLIQYYNGEERAKGNILERFSAQQFPDLHSELNLSSLELGDSALYFCASSPNRPGGPTEAFFGQGTRLTVV.

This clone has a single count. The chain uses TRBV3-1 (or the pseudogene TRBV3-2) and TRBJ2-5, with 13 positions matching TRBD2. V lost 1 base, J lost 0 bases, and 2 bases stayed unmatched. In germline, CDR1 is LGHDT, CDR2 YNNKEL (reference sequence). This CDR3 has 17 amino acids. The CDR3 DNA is TGTGCCAGCAGCCAAGCCGGACTAGCGGGGGACCAAGAGACCCAGTACTTC. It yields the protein CASSQAGLAGDQETQYF.

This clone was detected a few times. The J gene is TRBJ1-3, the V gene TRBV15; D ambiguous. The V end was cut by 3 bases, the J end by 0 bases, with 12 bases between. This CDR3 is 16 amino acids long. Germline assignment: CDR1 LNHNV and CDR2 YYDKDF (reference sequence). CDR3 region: CATSRADPGSGNTIYF. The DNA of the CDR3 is TGTGCCACCAGCAGGGCCGACCCCGGCTCTGGAAACACCATATATTTT. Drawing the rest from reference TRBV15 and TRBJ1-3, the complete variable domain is DAMVIQNPRYQVTQFGKPVTLSCSQTLNHNVMYWYQQKSSQAPKLLFHYYDKDFNNEADTPDNFQSRRPNTSFCFLDIRSPGLGDTAMYLCATSRADPGSGNTIYFGEGSWLTVV.